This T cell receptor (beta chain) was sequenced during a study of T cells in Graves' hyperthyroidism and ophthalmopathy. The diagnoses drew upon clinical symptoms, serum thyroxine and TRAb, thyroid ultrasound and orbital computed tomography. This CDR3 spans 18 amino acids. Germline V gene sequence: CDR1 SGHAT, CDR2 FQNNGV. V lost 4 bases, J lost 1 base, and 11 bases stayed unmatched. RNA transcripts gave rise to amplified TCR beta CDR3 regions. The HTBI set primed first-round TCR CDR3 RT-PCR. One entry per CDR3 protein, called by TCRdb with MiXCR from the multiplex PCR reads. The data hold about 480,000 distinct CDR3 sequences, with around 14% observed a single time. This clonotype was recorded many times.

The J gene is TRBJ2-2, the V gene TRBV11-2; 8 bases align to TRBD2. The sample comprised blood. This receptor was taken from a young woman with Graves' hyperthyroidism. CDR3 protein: CASSSLSGGPGNTGELFF. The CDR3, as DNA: TGTGCCAGCAGCTCCCTTTCGGGAGGGCCGGGGAACACCGGGGAGCTGTTTTTT.